These 10 T cell receptor beta chains were all obtained from the same sample, sequenced in a study of response to subunit inactivated influenza vaccine. TCRdb ran MiXCR on the RT-PCR reads and lists one entry per CDR3 protein. The sample lists about 190,000 distinct CDR3 sequences, roughly an eighth seen once, with about a quarter in the top ten. The sequences come from CD8+ T cells sorted from PBMCs, collected more than 4 days after vaccination. These receptors were obtained from a man in his fifties or sixties who received an inactivated influenza vaccine.

This clonotype was counted at least ten times. The rearrangement uses TRBV24-1 and TRBJ2-1; perhaps TRBD2 as D (5 bases). This CDR3 spans 14 amino acids. Germline assignment: CDR1 KGHDR and CDR2 SFDVKD. The ends were cut back, 7 bases at V and 6 bases at J, with 15 bases in the middle. CDR3 nucleotides: TGTGCCACCAGCGAGTGGGGAGAGGGCAATGAGCAGTTCTTC. Amino acids: CATSEWGEGNEQFF.

This clonotype appeared a few times. V usage is TRBV11-2 and J usage is TRBJ2-3; the match to TRBD2 covers 12 bases. Germline CDR1 reads SGHAT; CDR2 reads FQNNGV. This CDR3 is built from 18 residues. J lost 4 bases, V lost 2 bases, and 10 bases had no gene match. CDR3 residues: CASSLWSSGRARSDTQYF. The CDR3 DNA is TGTGCCAGCAGCTTATGGTCTAGCGGGAGGGCCAGGTCAGATACGCAGTATTTT. The entire variable domain, with the rest obtained from reference TRBV11-2 and TRBJ2-3, is as follows: EAGVAQSPRYKIIEKRQSVAFWCNPISGHATLYWYQQILGQGPKLLIQFQNNGVVDDSQLPKDRFSAERLKGVDSTLKIQPAKLEDSAVYLCASSLWSSGRARSDTQYFGPGTRLTVL.

V usage is TRBV5-1 and J usage is TRBJ2-7; no clear D. Germline V gene data show CDR1 as SGHRS and CDR2 as YFSETQ. V was trimmed by 0 bases and J by 5 bases, leaving 9 bases between them. The CDR3 runs to 13 residues. CDR3 in amino acids: CASSLALWNEQYF. CDR3 DNA sequence: TGCGCCAGCAGCTTGGCCCTGTGGAACGAGCAGTACTTC.

The rearrangement uses TRBV29-1 and TRBJ1-1; D is unclear. Trimming removed 7 bases from V and 0 bases from J, with 12 bases in between. From germline, CDR1 is SQVTM and CDR2 ANQGSEA. This CDR3 is 13 amino acids long. CDR3 sequence (DNA): TGCAGCGCGGTAGACGGTCTGAACACTGAAGCTTTCTTT. As protein: CSAVDGLNTEAFF.

The chain couples TRBV20-1 to TRBJ2-3; 10 bases match TRBD2. The germline CDR1 and CDR2 sequences are DFQATT and SNEGSKA (reference sequence). V shed 5 bases, J shed 4 bases, and the junction held 12 bases outside the gene matches. This CDR3 is built from 16 residues. As DNA, the CDR3 is TGCAGTGCTCTAGCGGGGGCTCTCCCCATCCCAGATACGCAGTATTTT. It specifies CSALAGALPIPDTQYF.

This clonotype occurred a few times. The J gene is TRBJ2-7, the V gene TRBV29-1; D may match TRBD1 or TRBD2 (7 bases each). Per the germline V gene, CDR1 is SQVTM and CDR2 is ANQGSEA. Trimming pared 7 bases from V and 6 bases from J, leaving 16 bases between. The CDR3 loop spans 12 amino acids. The CDR3 nucleotides are TGCAGCGCAGTGACAGGGAGGGGCGAGCAGTACTTC. Translation gives CSAVTGRGEQYF.

This clonotype has only a few counts. The DNA for the CDR3 is TGCAGTGCCCCCCCGCACCGGGGGGTCTACAATGAGCAGTTCTTC. It yields the protein CSAPPHRGVYNEQFF. This chain joins TRBV20-1 and TRBJ2-1, with 7 bases lining up with TRBD2. This CDR3 is built from 15 residues. With V trimmed by 6 bases and J by 3 bases, 11 bases remained unmatched. The germline V gene encodes CDR1 DFQATT and CDR2 SNEGSKA (reference sequence).

The chain uses TRBV13 and TRBJ2-1; D gene unclear. The CDR3 sequence is 12 residues long. Germline V lookup: CDR1 PRHDT, CDR2 FYEKMQ (reference sequence). V was trimmed by 5 bases and J by 7 bases, leaving 9 bases between them. This chain's CDR3 is CASSIRPNEQFF. The CDR3 DNA reads TGTGCCAGCAGCATCCGACCAAATGAGCAGTTCTTC.

This clonotype was observed a few times. The V gene is TRBV3-1, the J gene TRBJ2-7; unclear D gene. The CDR3 contains 14 residues. V lost 3 bases, J lost 1 base, and 10 bases lay in between. The V gene's germline CDR1 is LGHDT and CDR2 YNNKEL (reference sequence). The CDR3 protein is CASSHEIHSYEQYF. In nucleotides, the CDR3 is TGTGCCAGCAGCCATGAGATTCATTCCTACGAGCAGTACTTC.

The chain recombines TRBV6-1 with TRBJ2-7; D might be TRBD1 (6 bases). Germline assignment: CDR1 MNHNS and CDR2 SASEGT. V was shortened by 4 bases and J by 2 bases, with 15 bases between the two germline ends. The CDR3 loop spans 15 amino acids. CDR3 coding DNA: TGTGCCAGCAGTGTAGAACAGGGTATCACCTACGAGCAGTACTTC. Its translation is CASSVEQGITYEQYF.